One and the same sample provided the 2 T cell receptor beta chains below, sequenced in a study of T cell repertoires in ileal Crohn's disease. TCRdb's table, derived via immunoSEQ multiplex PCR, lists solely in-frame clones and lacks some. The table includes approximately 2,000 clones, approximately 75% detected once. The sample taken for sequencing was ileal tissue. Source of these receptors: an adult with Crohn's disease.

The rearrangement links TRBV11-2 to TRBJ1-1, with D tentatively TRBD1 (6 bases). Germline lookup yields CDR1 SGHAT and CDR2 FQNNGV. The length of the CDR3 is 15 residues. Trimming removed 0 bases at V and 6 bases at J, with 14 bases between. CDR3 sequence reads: CASSLDYQGKSEAFF. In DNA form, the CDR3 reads TGTGCCAGCAGCTTAGATTATCAGGGGAAATCTGAAGCTTTCTTT.

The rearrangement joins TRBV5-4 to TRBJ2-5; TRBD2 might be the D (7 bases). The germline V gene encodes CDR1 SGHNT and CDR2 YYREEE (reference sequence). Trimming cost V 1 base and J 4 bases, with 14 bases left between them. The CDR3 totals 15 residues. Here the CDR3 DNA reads TGTGCCAGCAGCTTGAAGTCGGGGGGCTTAGAGACCCAGTACTTC. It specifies CASSLKSGGLETQYF.